This T cell receptor beta chain was captured in a study of blood T cell repertoires in COVID-19. The wider study: Researchers got acute and convalescent COVID-19 samples from the United States, Italy and Spain.

Residents of about two dozen US areas, aged about 18 to 95 years, made up the participants. Assay used: immunoSEQ multiplex PCR; TCRdb lists only in-frame clones, some missing. The table records more than 300,000 clones, over 80% of them present only once. Trimming took 8 bases from V and 1 from J, leaving 10 bases between them. The germline CDR1 and CDR2 sequences are SNHLY and FYNNEI. There are 13 residues in the CDR3. Input material: PBMCs or T cells enriched from blood (not recorded which). The chain employs TRBV2 and TRBJ2-3, with D possibly being TRBD2 (5 bases). The TCR sequence derives from a woman aged 45-60 years who had recovered from COVID-19. The CDR3 is CASGRGGTDTQYF. Written as DNA, the CDR3 is TGTGCCAGCGGGAGAGGAGGCACAGATACGCAGTATTTT.